Listed below are T cell receptor beta chains from one sample, sequenced in a study of blood T cell repertoires in COVID-19. Produced via immunoSEQ multiplex PCR; TCRdb's table is partial and in-frame only. This sample yields around 270,000 clones, of which roughly 86% are seen a single time; more than 4.5% belongs to the top ten. Source material: peripheral blood. The receptors derive from a woman aged 60 to 75 with COVID-19, enrolled during active disease. The CDR3 runs from the conserved cysteine through the conserved F or W. The D gene is left open where the match is weak. Rows may omit the clone size; those that give it use once, few, many or a size class.

J gene	V gene	CDR3 length	clone size	D gene	CDR3 protein	CDR3 DNA
TRBJ2-7	TRBV27	11	-	-	CASSFNYEQYF	TGTGCCAGCAGTTTCAATTACGAGCAGTACTTC
TRBJ1-2	TRBV5-4	14	-	-	CASSLVGDYYGYTF	TGTGCCAGCAGCTTGGTAGGGGATTACTATGGCTACACCTTC
TRBJ1-4	TRBV6-6	14	-	TRBD1	CASSPGQGWEKLFF	TGTGCCAGCAGTCCAGGACAGGGCTGGGAAAAACTGTTTTTT
TRBJ2-1	TRBV5-1	15	-	-	CASSLGGASYNEQFF	TGCGCCAGCAGCTTAGGGGGGGCCTCCTACAATGAGCAGTTCTTC
TRBJ2-5	TRBV18	15	-	-	CASSRTSGAWETQYF	TGTGCCAGCTCACGAACCTCAGGGGCGTGGGAGACCCAGTACTTC
TRBJ1-3	TRBV5-1	16	few	-	CASSLDRETSGNTIYF	TGCGCCAGCAGCTTGGACAGGGAAACCTCTGGAAACACCATATATTTT
TRBJ2-1	TRBV11-2	15	-	-	CASNNPSGSYNEQFF	TGTGCCAGCAACAACCCTTCGGGCTCCTACAATGAGCAGTTCTTC
TRBJ1-5	TRBV6-5	12	-	-	CASTLSNQPQHF	TGTGCCAGCACCCTGAGTAATCAGCCCCAGCATTTT
TRBJ1-2	TRBV5-5	13	few	-	CASSLVPLDGYTF	TGTGCCAGCAGCTTGGTTCCCCTCGATGGCTACACCTTC
TRBJ2-2	TRBV24-1	16	once	TRBD1	CATSDRDRGSTGELFF	TGTGCCACCAGTGATAGGGACAGGGGGAGTACCGGGGAGCTGTTTTTT
TRBJ2-3	TRBV6-4	15	few	TRBD2	CASSDSAGSTDTQYF	TGTGCCAGCAGTGACTCAGCGGGAAGCACAGATACGCAGTATTTT
TRBJ1-5	TRBV29-1	13	-	-	CSVGGGREQPQHF	TGCAGCGTTGGTGGGGGGCGGGAGCAGCCCCAGCATTTT
TRBJ2-2	TRBV18	17	-	TRBD2	CASSPSTSGIKPGELFF	TGTGCCAGCTCACCATCGACTAGCGGGATTAAGCCCGGGGAGCTGTTTTTT
TRBJ1-4	TRBV11-2	13	-	-	CASSRDINEKLFF	TGTGCCAGCAGCCGGGACATTAATGAAAAACTGTTTTTT
TRBJ2-7	TRBV28	16	-	TRBD2	CASSLFRAGASNEQYF	TGTGCCAGCAGTTTATTTAGAGCGGGAGCTTCCAACGAGCAGTACTTC
TRBJ2-1	TRBV6-5	13	-	-	CASRRGVRDEQFF	TGTGCCAGCAGGCGAGGGGTGCGGGACGAGCAGTTCTTC
TRBJ1-5	TRBV5-1	15	-	-	CASSLVSGIDQPQHF	TGCGCCAGCAGCTTGGTTTCAGGGATCGATCAGCCCCAGCATTTT